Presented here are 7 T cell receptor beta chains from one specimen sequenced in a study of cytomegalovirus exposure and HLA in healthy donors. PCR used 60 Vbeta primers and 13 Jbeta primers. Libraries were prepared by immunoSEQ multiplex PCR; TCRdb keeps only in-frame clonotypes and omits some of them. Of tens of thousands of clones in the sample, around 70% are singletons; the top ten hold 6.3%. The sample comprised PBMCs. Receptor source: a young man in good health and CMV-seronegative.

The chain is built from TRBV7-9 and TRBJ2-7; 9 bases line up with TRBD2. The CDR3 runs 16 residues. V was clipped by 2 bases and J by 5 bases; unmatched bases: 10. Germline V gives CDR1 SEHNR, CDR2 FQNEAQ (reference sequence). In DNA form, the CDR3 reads TGTGCCAGCAGCTTAACCGCGGGACTAGCTTCCCACGAGCAGTACTTC. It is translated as CASSLTAGLASHEQYF.

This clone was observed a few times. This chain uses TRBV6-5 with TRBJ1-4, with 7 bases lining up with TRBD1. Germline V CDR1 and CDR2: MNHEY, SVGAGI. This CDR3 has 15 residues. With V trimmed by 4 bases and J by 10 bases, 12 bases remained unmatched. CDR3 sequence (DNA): TGTGCCAGCAGTTCCCGACAGGGCTCCAGGGTAAAACTGTTTTTT. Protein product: CASSSRQGSRVKLFF.

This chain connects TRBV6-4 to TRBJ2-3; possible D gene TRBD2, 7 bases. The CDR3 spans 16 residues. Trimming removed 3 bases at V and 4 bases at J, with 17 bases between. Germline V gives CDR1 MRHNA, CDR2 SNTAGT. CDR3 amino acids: CASSEVASGGADTQYF. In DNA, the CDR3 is TGTGCCAGCAGTGAGGTGGCGTCGGGGGGCGCAGATACGCAGTATTTT.

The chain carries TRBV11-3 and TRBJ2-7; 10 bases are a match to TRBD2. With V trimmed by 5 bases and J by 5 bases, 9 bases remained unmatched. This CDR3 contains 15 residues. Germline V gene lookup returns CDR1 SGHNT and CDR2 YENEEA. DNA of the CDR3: TGTGCCAGCAGCATCACCGGGACTAGCGCCGACGAGCAGTACTTC. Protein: CASSITGTSADEQYF. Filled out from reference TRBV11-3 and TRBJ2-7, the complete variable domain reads EAGVVQSPRYKIIEKKQPVAFWCNPISGHNTLYWYLQNLGQGPELLIRYENEEAVDDSQLPKDRFSAERLKGVDSTLKIQPAELGDSAVYLCASSITGTSADEQYFGPGTRLTVT.

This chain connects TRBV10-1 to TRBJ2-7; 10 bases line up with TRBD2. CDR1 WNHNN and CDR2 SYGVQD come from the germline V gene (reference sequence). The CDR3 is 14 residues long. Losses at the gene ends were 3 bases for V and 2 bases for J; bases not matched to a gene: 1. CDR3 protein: CASSELAGTYEQYF. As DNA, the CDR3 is TGCGCCAGCAGTGAACTAGCGGGGACCTACGAGCAGTACTTC.

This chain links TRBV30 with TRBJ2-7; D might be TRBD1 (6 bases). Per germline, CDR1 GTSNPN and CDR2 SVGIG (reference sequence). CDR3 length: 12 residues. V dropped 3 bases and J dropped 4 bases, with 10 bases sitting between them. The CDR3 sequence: CAWSTTGYEQYF. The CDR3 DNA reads TGTGCCTGGAGCACGACAGGATACGAGCAGTACTTC.

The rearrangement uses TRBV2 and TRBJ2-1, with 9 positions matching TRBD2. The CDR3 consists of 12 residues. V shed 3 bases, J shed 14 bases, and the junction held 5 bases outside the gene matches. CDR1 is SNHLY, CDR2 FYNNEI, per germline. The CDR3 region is CASSDGAGGKFF. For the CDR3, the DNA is TGTGCCAGCAGTGATGGGGCGGGAGGGAAGTTCTTC.